The 20 T cell receptor beta chains reported below all come from one sample, sequenced in a study of molecular identifiers for immune sequencing clone quantification. Via MiXCR, TCRdb re-called the PCR reads, giving one row per CDR3 protein. The sample holds a few hundred thousand distinct CDR3 sequences, around 21% seen once. Input material: naive CD8+ T cells from blood, with Jurkat cell RNA spiked in. Noted subset: FACS-sorted CD8+CD4-CCR7+CD45RA+ naive T cells. The receptor set was obtained from a human donor in good health. Some libraries in this study had Jurkat cell RNA spiked in.

Only a few counts were recorded for this clonotype. The rearrangement links TRBV20-1 to TRBJ2-7; D gene unclear. Germline lookup yields CDR1 DFQATT and CDR2 SNEGSKA (reference sequence). The CDR3 consists of 12 residues. V lost 0 bases, J lost 3 bases, and 6 bases lay in between. The CDR3 loop reads CSARDGRYEQYF. In DNA form, the CDR3 reads TGCAGTGCTAGAGATGGTCGCTACGAGCAGTACTTC.

This clonotype has a handful of counts. This sequence joins TRBV19 and TRBJ1-5; D not certain. CDR1 and CDR2 (germline): LNHDA, SQIVND (reference sequence). The CDR3 covers 14 residues. The V gene lost 4 bases and the J gene lost 5 bases, with 12 bases spanning the gap. CDR3 nucleotides: TGTGCCAGTAGTACACTTTATGGAGATCAGCCCCAGCATTTT. It specifies CASSTLYGDQPQHF.

This chain joins TRBV12-3 or TRBV12-4 and TRBJ2-7; 7 bases are shared with TRBD2. This CDR3 is 14 amino acids long. The V and J ends lost 5 bases and 2 bases, in that order; junction bases with no gene match: 6. CDR3 bases: TGTGCCAGCAGTGAAGCGGGATCCCCCTACGAGCAGTACTTC. As protein: CASSEAGSPYEQYF.

In this sample, this clonotype turned up a few times. V usage is TRBV28 and J usage is TRBJ1-1; tentatively, D is TRBD1 (5 bases). Germline assignment: CDR1 MDHEN and CDR2 SYDVKM. V lost 3 bases, J lost 3 bases, and 11 bases lay in between. This CDR3 region has 14 residues. The CDR3 region has the DNA TGTGCCAGCAGTTTGGGACTCCTTGACACTGAAGCTTTCTTT. Translated, it gives CASSLGLLDTEAFF. Looking up the rest from reference TRBV28 and TRBJ1-1 gives the full variable domain: DVKVTQSSRYLVKRTGEKVFLECVQDMDHENMFWYRQDPGLGLRLIYFSYDVKMKEKGDIPEGYSVSREKKERFSLILESASTNQTSMYLCASSLGLLDTEAFFGQGTRLTVV.

V is TRBV30 and J is TRBJ1-1, with D unclear. There are 13 residues in the CDR3. The germline V gene has CDR1 GTSNPN and CDR2 SVGIG (reference sequence). Trimming pared 4 bases from V and 1 base from J, leaving 10 bases between. The CDR3 DNA is TGTGCCTGGAACAATCGACAGAACACTGAAGCTTTCTTT. Amino acid sequence: CAWNNRQNTEAFF.

This clonotype was detected ten times or more. The chain recombines TRBV24-1 with TRBJ2-2; D unresolved. V dropped 4 bases and J dropped 2 bases, with 13 bases sitting between them. The CDR3 runs 16 residues. The germline CDR1 and CDR2 sequences are KGHDR and SFDVKD. The CDR3 nucleotides read TGTGCCACCAGTGACGCCGCCTGGGGAAACACCGGGGAGCTGTTTTTT. It codes for CATSDAAWGNTGELFF.

This clonotype showed up many times. This chain connects TRBV29-1 to TRBJ2-5; D call uncertain. V was shortened by 2 bases and J by 5 bases, with 9 bases between the two germline ends. The CDR3 contains 12 residues. The V gene's germline CDR1 is SQVTM and CDR2 ANQGSEA. The CDR3 is CSVETRVETQYF. The CDR3 bases are TGCAGCGTTGAAACCCGGGTCGAGACCCAGTACTTC.

A remark on this clonotype: One base away lies a much larger clone, so this may be a sequencing read error. CDR3 region: CASRSLIVTSGYNEQFF. The CDR3 DNA sequence: TGTGCCAGCAGGAGTCTCATTGTAACTAGCGGGTACAATGAGCAGTTCTTC. This chain joins TRBV6-5 and TRBJ2-1; 9 bases align to TRBD2. The trim removed 6 bases at V and 4 bases at J, leaving 13 bases unmatched. CDR1 is MNHEY and CDR2 is SVGAGI in the germline V gene. The CDR3 has 17 amino acids.

This clonotype was recorded many times. The V and J genes are TRBV3-1 and TRBJ2-5; D not resolved. The CDR3 loop spans 14 amino acids. CDR1 and CDR2 from the germline V gene are LGHDT and YNNKEL (reference sequence). Trimming cost V 3 bases and J 0 bases, with 8 bases left between them. CDR3 bases: TGTGCCAGCAGCCAGATGACTGACCAAGAGACCCAGTACTTC. Encoded protein: CASSQMTDQETQYF.

J is TRBJ1-1 and V is TRBV7-9; D might be TRBD1 (6 bases). The V end was cut by 3 bases, the J end by 1 base, with 12 bases between. The germline gives CDR1 SEHNR, CDR2 FQNEAQ (reference sequence). CDR3 length equals 15 residues. In DNA form, the CDR3 reads TGTGCCAGCAGCTTTCAGGACAGTGCGAACACTGAAGCTTTCTTT. It translates to CASSFQDSANTEAFF.

V usage is TRBV5-4 and J usage is TRBJ2-5, with a weak D call TRBD2 (7 bases). The germline V gene has CDR1 SGHNT and CDR2 YYREEE (reference sequence). This CDR3 contains 15 residues. The V end was cut by 6 bases, the J end by 3 bases, with 18 bases between. CDR3 DNA: TGTGCCAGCACCCTTTGGGGGGGCGGTGAAGAGACCCAGTACTTC. It translates to CASTLWGGGEETQYF.

The chain is built from TRBV7-9 and TRBJ1-5; D is unclear. Germline V CDR1 and CDR2: SEHNR, FQNEAQ (reference sequence). The length of the CDR3 is 13 residues. Trimming shortened V by 7 bases and J by 2 bases, and 9 bases separated the two germline ends. This CDR3 reads CASTRGGNQPQHF. CDR3 in DNA: TGTGCCAGCACCCGTGGGGGCAATCAGCCCCAGCATTTT.

V is TRBV9 and J is TRBJ2-5, with TRBD1 matching over 8 bases. With V trimmed by 3 bases and J by 5 bases, 3 bases remained unmatched. Germline loops: CDR1 SGDLS, CDR2 YYNGEE. The CDR3 consists of 13 residues. The CDR3 region is CASSGTGPETQYF. In nucleotides, the CDR3 is TGTGCCAGCAGCGGGACAGGGCCGGAGACCCAGTACTTC.

This chain connects TRBV3-1 to TRBJ2-5; TRBD1 might be the D (7 bases). This CDR3 spans 19 amino acids. Germline V gene data show CDR1 as LGHDT and CDR2 as YNNKEL (reference sequence). Trimming cost V 2 bases and J 0 bases, with 22 bases left between them. This CDR3 is CASSQWELTGTDNQETQYF. CDR3 sequence (DNA): TGTGCCAGCAGCCAATGGGAACTGACAGGGACTGACAACCAAGAGACCCAGTACTTC.

This clonotype was seen at least ten times. The V gene is TRBV29-1, the J gene TRBJ2-3; 9 bases line up with TRBD1. Germline V gene data show CDR1 as SQVTM and CDR2 as ANQGSEA. The CDR3 runs to 16 residues. V was clipped by 2 bases and J by 0 bases; unmatched bases: 6. CDR3 amino acids: CSVEPRTGASTDTQYF. In nucleotides, the CDR3 is TGCAGCGTTGAACCCCGGACAGGGGCTAGCACAGATACGCAGTATTTT.

This clonotype was detected a few times. The gene calls are TRBV4-2 and TRBJ2-1, with D maybe TRBD2 (6 bases). Germline-derived CDR1 and CDR2 are LGHNA and YNFKEQ. The CDR3 is 13 residues long. V lost 3 bases, J lost 9 bases, and 12 bases lay in between. The CDR3 DNA reads as TGTGCCAGCAGCCACGGGTCCGGGGGTGAGCAGTTCTTC. The encoded protein is CASSHGSGGEQFF.

This clonotype occurred many times. The chain carries TRBV6-5 and TRBJ2-1, with 11 nucleotides matching TRBD2. The trim removed 2 bases at V and 5 bases at J, leaving 5 bases unmatched. Germline values: CDR1 MNHEY, CDR2 SVGAGI. The CDR3 contains 16 residues. The DNA for the CDR3 is TGTGCCAGCAGTTACCCGACTAGCGGGACCCACAATGAGCAGTTCTTC. This codes for CASSYPTSGTHNEQFF.

In the case of this clonotype: At one of its ends the junction is not consistent with the germline gene, which may arise from a read error. The chain joins TRBV5-3 to TRBJ2-2; a weak D match, TRBD2 (5 bases). TRBV5-3 is an open reading frame whose function is uncertain. The CDR3 covers 16 residues. The CDR3 region is CASSFADPRDTGELFF. CDR3 sequence (DNA): TGTGCCAGCAGCTTTGCGGACCCCCGGGATACCGGGGAGCTGTTTTTT.

This clonotype occurred a few times. The V gene is TRBV7-9, the J gene TRBJ1-2; D unclear. CDR1 is SEHNR, CDR2 FQNEAQ, per germline (reference sequence). Trimming took off 4 bases at V and 5 bases at J, with 14 bases between the two ends. This CDR3 comprises 14 residues. CDR3 in amino acids: CASSSRTVPYGYTF. The CDR3, as DNA: TGTGCCAGCAGCTCCAGGACGGTCCCTTATGGCTACACCTTC.

About this clonotype itself: This may come from a read error, since a much larger clone is one base off. The V call is TRBV30, the J call TRBJ2-4, with D unresolved. The CDR3 spans 13 residues. From germline, CDR1 is GTSNPN and CDR2 SVGIG (reference sequence). The DNA for the CDR3 is TGTGCCTGGAGTGTACTTAGCAAAAACATTCAGCACTTC. Its translation: CAWSVLSKNIQHF.